This TCR beta chain was sequenced in a study of T cell changes during pregnancy in multiple sclerosis. This clone has just one count. This CDR3 comprises 18 residues. V gave up 4 bases and J gave up 7 bases; unmatched junction bases: 15. Looked up from germline, CDR1 is MNHNS and CDR2 is SASEGT. Clones were read by immunoSEQ multiplex PCR, and TCRdb kept only the in-frame ones, dropping some. The sample carries some 74,000 clones, roughly 92% recorded once. V gene TRBV6-1 combines with J gene TRBJ1-5, with 11 bases matching TRBD1. The TCR was taken from a female donor in good health, enrolled as a control in a pregnancy study. The sample consisted of peripheral blood, taken after pregnancy. CDR3 sequence (DNA): TGTGCCAGCAGTGTAAATTCCGGGACAGGGGGTCCGGGGCAGCCCCAGCATTTT. Its protein is CASSVNSGTGGPGQPQHF.